This TCR beta chain is from a study of OX40 agonist ivuxolimab in advanced cancers. Overall study results and limits: Part of the nonresponder group also had normalized T-cell clonal expansion that was low.

Concerning this clone itself: Its specificity is not known.

J lost 6 bases, V lost 2 bases, and 3 bases had no gene match. The CDR3 loop spans 13 amino acids. The germline V gene has CDR1 MNHEY and CDR2 SMNVEV (reference sequence). The data were produced by immunoSEQ multiplex PCR, yet TCRdb's version contains in-frame clones alone and is incomplete. This table has 22,000 or so clones, over 60% appearing once. This clonotype was obtained from an adult with an advanced solid tumor such as melanoma, head and neck, liver or kidney cancer. Material: CD4+ or CD8+ T cells sorted from blood, obtained in a trial of the OX40 agonist ivuxolimab. The genes are TRBV27 and TRBJ2-7; TRBD2 matches at 8 bases. The CDR3 loop reads CASSLKRGLEQYF. CDR3 sequence (DNA): TGTGCCAGCAGTTTAAAGCGGGGGCTCGAGCAGTACTTC.